This passage covers 29 T cell receptor beta chains from one sample sequenced in a study of shared clonotypes between healthy human individuals. This table comes from immunoSEQ multiplex PCR, and its TCRdb copy is limited to in-frame clones, with some not included. The sample holds under 600,000 clones, roughly 98% seen once. Terminally differentiated effector memory CD45RA+ cells were left out of the naive CD8 fraction, which was CD45RO-negative and positively selected for CCR7. The sequencing sample was made of naive CD8+ T cells sorted from blood. The receptor set was obtained from a man aged 25 to 40 in good health.

This chain connects TRBV10-3 to TRBJ1-5; weak D call: TRBD1 (5 bases). Trimming removed 3 bases from V and 2 bases from J, with 8 bases in between. CDR1 ENHRY and CDR2 SYGVKD come from the germline V gene. The CDR3 totals 14 residues. The CDR3 loop reads CAISEGTGNQPQHF. CDR3 bases: TGTGCCATCAGTGAAGGGACGGGCAATCAGCCCCAGCATTTT.

The chain has TRBV4-1 and TRBJ2-5; 7 nucleotides align to TRBD1. CDR1 is MGHRA and CDR2 is YSYEKL in the germline V gene. This CDR3 has 16 residues. V lost 4 bases, J lost 2 bases, and 10 bases stayed unmatched. CDR3 bases: TGCGCCAGCAGCCCGCTGGGACAGAGAGTTCAAGAGACCCAGTACTTC. It encodes CASSPLGQRVQETQYF.

V is TRBV30 and J is TRBJ2-7; D uncertain. CDR1 is GTSNPN, CDR2 SVGIG, per germline (reference sequence). CDR3 length: 14 amino acids. The DNA for the CDR3 is TGTGCTAGCTCCGGAGAGGTAGTTTCCTACGAGCAGTACTTC. Its translation is CASSGEVVSYEQYF.

The gene calls are TRBV6-4 and TRBJ2-2; D gene unclear. Trimming stripped 3 bases from V and 6 bases from J, with 11 bases between. CDR3 size: 14 residues. Per germline, CDR1 MRHNA and CDR2 SNTAGT. The CDR3 DNA reads TGTGCCAGCAGTGAGTTTGGTCCATCCGGGGAGCTGTTTTTT. Protein product: CASSEFGPSGELFF.

The chain carries TRBV7-2 and TRBJ2-7, with D unresolved. This CDR3 is built from 12 residues. V dropped 3 bases and J dropped 5 bases, with 8 bases sitting between them. Germline assignment: CDR1 SGHTA and CDR2 FQGNSA. The CDR3 DNA follows: TGTGCCAGCAGCTTGGGTGGCCACGAGCAGTACTTC. It translates to CASSLGGHEQYF.

The V gene is TRBV6-6, the J gene TRBJ2-7; 11 bases agree with TRBD1. The germline CDR1 and CDR2 sequences are MNHNY and SVGAGI (reference sequence). This CDR3 is 16 amino acids long. V gave up 6 bases and J gave up 5 bases; unmatched junction bases: 12. This CDR3 reads CASSPPGQGAFDEQYF. The DNA for the CDR3 is TGTGCCAGCAGCCCACCCGGACAGGGGGCGTTCGACGAGCAGTACTTC.

The V call is TRBV7-9, the J call TRBJ1-1; D unclear. V was clipped by 1 base and J by 9 bases, with 9 bases between them. Germline-derived CDR1 and CDR2 are SEHNR and FQNEAQ (reference sequence). This CDR3 region has 12 residues. CDR3 sequence (DNA): TGTGCCAGCAGCTTAGGAGACGAGAAAGCTTTCTTT. Translation: CASSLGDEKAFF.

Notes on this clone: The sample contains more than one DNA sequence encoding this CDR3. CDR3 nucleotide sequence: TGTGCCAGCAGCTTAGCAGGGGGCAATCAGCCCCAGCATTTT. It translates to CASSLAGGNQPQHF. The chain combines TRBV7-9 with TRBJ1-5, with D possibly TRBD1 on 5 matching bases. The CDR3 runs 14 residues. With 0 bases removed from V and 2 bases from J, the gap between germline ends came to 5 bases. The germline CDR1 and CDR2 sequences are SEHNR and FQNEAQ (reference sequence).

CDR3 loop: CASRPGTGPYEQYF. CDR3 DNA sequence: TGTGCCAGCCGCCCCGGGACAGGGCCCTACGAGCAGTACTTC. The chain couples TRBV6-1 to TRBJ2-7; TRBD1 agrees at 9 bases. V lost 8 bases, J lost 2 bases, and 7 bases stayed unmatched. CDR3 length equals 14 residues. Germline CDR1 is MNHNS and CDR2 is SASEGT.

This clone was observed once. The chain links TRBV12-5 to TRBJ2-1; 9 bases are a match to TRBD2. The ends lost 7 bases at V and 6 bases at J; junction bases unmatched: 10. The germline V gene has CDR1 LGHNT and CDR2 FRNRAP. The length of the CDR3 is 15 residues. CDR3 in amino acids: CASANPREGLNEQFF. In DNA, the CDR3 is TGTGCTAGTGCCAACCCGCGGGAGGGGCTCAATGAGCAGTTCTTC.

V usage is TRBV27 and J usage is TRBJ2-7; 8 nucleotides match TRBD1. This CDR3 is 15 amino acids long. V was clipped by 5 bases and J by 3 bases; unmatched bases: 9. CDR1 MNHEY and CDR2 SMNVEV come from the germline V gene (reference sequence). The CDR3 sequence is CASSISLGTGYEQYF. The CDR3 DNA is TGTGCCAGCAGTATCTCCCTCGGGACAGGCTACGAGCAGTACTTC.

The gene calls are TRBV7-9 and TRBJ2-7; 11 nucleotides align to TRBD2. This CDR3 region has 16 residues. V shed 5 bases, J shed 4 bases, and the junction held 10 bases outside the gene matches. Germline CDR1 and CDR2: SEHNR and FQNEAQ (reference sequence). The CDR3 loop is CASSPDSGRAIYEQYF. CDR3 DNA: TGTGCCAGCAGCCCTGATAGCGGGAGGGCCATATACGAGCAGTACTTC.

This chain joins TRBV2 and TRBJ1-2; D not certain. V was cut by 1 base and J by 4 bases, with 10 bases left in between. This CDR3 has 14 amino acids. From germline, CDR1 is SNHLY and CDR2 FYNNEI. The CDR3 region has the DNA TGTGCCAGCAGTGAAGTCATAGGGAGCTATGGCTACACCTTC. Protein: CASSEVIGSYGYTF.

This chain connects TRBV11-2 to TRBJ2-1; D gene ambiguous. Germline CDR1 SGHAT, CDR2 FQNNGV. The CDR3 has 11 residues. Between the trimmed V and J ends, which lost 5 bases and 10 bases, there was a span of 9 bases. The CDR3 DNA reads as TGTGCCAGCAGCCGTAGGACGGAGCAGTTCTTC. Translating it yields CASSRRTEQFF.

The V and J genes are TRBV29-1 and TRBJ2-2, with 8 positions matching TRBD1. Unmatched junction bases numbered 9, after V lost 5 bases and J lost 4 bases. Looked up from germline, CDR1 is SQVTM and CDR2 is ANQGSEA. The CDR3 length is 15 residues. CDR3 sequence reads: CSVILGQGATGELFF. CDR3 DNA: TGCAGCGTTATCCTCGGGCAGGGGGCCACCGGGGAGCTGTTTTTT.

V is TRBV7-8 and J is TRBJ2-1; D might be TRBD2 (5 bases). Germline-derived CDR1 and CDR2 are SGHVS and FQNEAQ. The CDR3 runs to 14 residues. V lost 1 base and J 8 bases, leaving 12 bases between the germline ends. The CDR3 coding sequence is TGTGCCAGCAGCTTAGTTGGGAGTAGTGATGAGCAGTTCTTC. Translated: CASSLVGSSDEQFF.

This clone was observed once. J is TRBJ2-1 and V is TRBV7-9; D gene uncertain. The CDR3 is made up of 13 amino acids. Trimming cost V 2 bases and J 7 bases, with 9 bases left between them. Germline V gene data show CDR1 as SEHNR and CDR2 as FQNEAQ (reference sequence). CDR3 DNA: TGTGCCAGCAGCTTAATGGGAAGGAATGAGCAGTTCTTC. Its translation: CASSLMGRNEQFF.

In DNA, the CDR3 is TGTGCCAGCAGTATTAGAGGTATCCCCTACGAGCAGTACTTC. This sequence encodes CASSIRGIPYEQYF. The J gene is TRBJ2-7, the V gene TRBV27; D not certain. V shed 5 bases and J shed 2 bases, with 13 bases lying between them. Germline V gives CDR1 MNHEY, CDR2 SMNVEV (reference sequence). CDR3 size: 14 residues.

This sequence joins TRBV11-2 and TRBJ1-4, with a possible D match to TRBD1 (5 bases). The CDR3 length is 14 residues. Trimming cost V 5 bases and J 7 bases, with 14 bases left between them. Looked up from germline, CDR1 is SGHAT and CDR2 is FQNNGV. CDR3 in DNA: TGTGCCAGCAGCGCGAGGGGCTCGGGTGAAAAACTGTTTTTT. Translation gives CASSARGSGEKLFF.

The V and J genes are TRBV5-1 and TRBJ2-3; 16 nucleotides match TRBD2. Per the germline V gene, CDR1 is SGHRS and CDR2 is YFSETQ. Losses at the gene ends were 0 bases for V and 2 bases for J; bases not matched to a gene: 3. The CDR3 spans 18 residues. This CDR3 reads CASSLVGTSGRATDTQYF. CDR3 nucleotide sequence: TGCGCCAGCAGCTTGGTCGGGACTAGCGGGAGGGCCACAGATACGCAGTATTTT.

The chain employs TRBV18 and TRBJ2-1; D gene unclear. CDR3 length equals 12 residues. Germline CDR1 KGHSH, CDR2 LQKENI. Trimming took off 6 bases at V and 7 bases at J, with 10 bases between the two ends. The CDR3 DNA reads as TGTGCCAGCTCGCCTCTAGGGAATGAGCAGTTCTTC. Its protein product is CASSPLGNEQFF.

The chain combines TRBV27 with TRBJ1-1, with unresolved D. The CDR3 length is 14 residues. Between the trimmed V and J ends, which lost 8 bases and 4 bases, there was a span of 17 bases. Per germline, CDR1 MNHEY and CDR2 SMNVEV (reference sequence). CDR3 protein: CASLNRMGVTEAFF. As DNA, the CDR3 is TGTGCCAGCTTAAACCGGATGGGAGTCACTGAAGCTTTCTTT.

The chain employs TRBV6-1 and TRBJ2-6; tentative D call: TRBD2 (5 bases). Trimming pared 6 bases from V and 2 bases from J, leaving 8 bases between. Germline V gene lookup returns CDR1 MNHNS and CDR2 SASEGT. CDR3 length: 14 amino acids. The CDR3 region is CASRDWAGANVLTF. CDR3 DNA: TGTGCCAGCAGGGACTGGGCTGGGGCCAACGTCCTGACTTTC.

The chain combines TRBV4-1 with TRBJ1-1, with TRBD1 matching over 8 bases. CDR1 and CDR2 (germline): MGHRA, YSYEKL. V shed 3 bases, J shed 0 bases, and the junction held 3 bases outside the gene matches. The CDR3 runs 15 residues. CDR3 protein: CASSHGQGMNTEAFF. In DNA form, the CDR3 reads TGCGCCAGCAGCCACGGACAGGGAATGAACACTGAAGCTTTCTTT.

The chain links TRBV9 to TRBJ1-2; maybe TRBD1 (6 bases). The CDR3 covers 15 residues. The germline V gene has CDR1 SGDLS and CDR2 YYNGEE. Trimming took 4 bases from V and 4 from J, leaving 17 bases between them. The CDR3 spells CASSPGRGAGYGYTF. The CDR3 DNA sequence: TGTGCCAGCAGCCCAGGCAGGGGAGCAGGCTATGGCTACACCTTC.

The chain couples TRBV7-2 to TRBJ2-1; D is unclear. V lost 1 base to trimming and J lost 2 bases, with 9 bases between them. This CDR3 contains 15 residues. Germline CDR1 and CDR2: SGHTA and FQGNSA. CDR3 sequence: CASSLGTSTYNEQFF. The CDR3 DNA reads as TGTGCCAGCAGCTTAGGGACCAGTACCTACAATGAGCAGTTCTTC.

The J gene is TRBJ2-7, the V gene TRBV7-6, with TRBD1 matching over 8 bases. The J segment lost 6 bases and the V segment lost 1 base, leaving 8 bases of the junction unmatched. Germline V gives CDR1 SGHVS, CDR2 FNYEAQ. The CDR3 extends over 15 amino acids. The CDR3 region has the DNA TGTGCCAGCAGCTTAGAGACAGGGGCATGGGGCGAGCAGTACTTC. The encoded protein is CASSLETGAWGEQYF.

This clone appeared a single time. CDR3 loop: CASSLQLVGSYNEQFF. CDR3 nucleotides: TGTGCCAGCAGCTTGCAACTAGTCGGCTCCTACAATGAGCAGTTCTTC. V gene TRBV7-2 combines with J gene TRBJ2-1; D may be TRBD2 (5 bases). This CDR3 has 16 amino acids. Trimming removed 3 bases from V and 0 bases from J, with 12 bases in between. Per the germline V gene, CDR1 is SGHTA and CDR2 is FQGNSA.

This clone came up a few times. The V gene is TRBV2, the J gene TRBJ2-3; D is unclear. Deletions cut 10 bases from V and 0 bases from J, with 8 bases between. Germline V gives CDR1 SNHLY, CDR2 FYNNEI. This CDR3 is 12 amino acids long. The CDR3 sequence: CATRRSTDTQYF. Written as DNA, the CDR3 is TGTGCCACCCGGCGGAGCACAGATACGCAGTATTTT.